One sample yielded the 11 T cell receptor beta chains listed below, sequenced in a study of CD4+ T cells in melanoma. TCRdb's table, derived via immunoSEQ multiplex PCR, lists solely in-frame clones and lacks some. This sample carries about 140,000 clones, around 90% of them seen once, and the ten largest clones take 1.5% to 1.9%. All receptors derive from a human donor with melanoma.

The CDR3 DNA follows: TGTGCCAGCAGCTCCCCTACCGGGGCGAACACCGGGGAGCTGTTTTTT. Encoded protein: CASSSPTGANTGELFF. V and J are TRBV11-2 and TRBJ2-2; a possible D gene is TRBD2 (5 bases). The germline CDR1 and CDR2 sequences are SGHAT and FQNNGV. This CDR3 region has 16 residues. Trimming pared 4 bases from V and 0 bases from J, leaving 12 bases between.

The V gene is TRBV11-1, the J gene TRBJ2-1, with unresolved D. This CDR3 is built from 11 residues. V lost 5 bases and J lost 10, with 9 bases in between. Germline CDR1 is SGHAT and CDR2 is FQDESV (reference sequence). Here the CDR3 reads CASSHRREQFF. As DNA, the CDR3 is TGTGCCAGCAGCCACCGGCGGGAGCAGTTCTTC.

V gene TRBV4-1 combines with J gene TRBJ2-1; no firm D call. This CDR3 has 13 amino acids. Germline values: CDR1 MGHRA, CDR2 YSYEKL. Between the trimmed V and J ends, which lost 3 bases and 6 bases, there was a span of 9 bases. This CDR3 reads CASSQGQLNEQFF. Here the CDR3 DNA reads TGCGCCAGCAGCCAGGGCCAACTCAATGAGCAGTTCTTC.

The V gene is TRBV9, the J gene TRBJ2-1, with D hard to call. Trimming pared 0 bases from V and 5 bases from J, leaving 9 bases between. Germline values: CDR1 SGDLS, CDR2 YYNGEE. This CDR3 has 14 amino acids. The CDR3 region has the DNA TGTGCCAGCAGCGTAGATGGGTGGGACAATGAGCAGTTCTTC. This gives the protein CASSVDGWDNEQFF.

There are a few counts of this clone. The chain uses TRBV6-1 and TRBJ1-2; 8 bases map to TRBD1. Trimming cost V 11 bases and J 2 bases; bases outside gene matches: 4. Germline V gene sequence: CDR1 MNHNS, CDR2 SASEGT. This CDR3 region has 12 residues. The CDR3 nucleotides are TGTGCCGCCTGGACAGGGAACTATGGCTACACCTTC. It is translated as CAAWTGNYGYTF.

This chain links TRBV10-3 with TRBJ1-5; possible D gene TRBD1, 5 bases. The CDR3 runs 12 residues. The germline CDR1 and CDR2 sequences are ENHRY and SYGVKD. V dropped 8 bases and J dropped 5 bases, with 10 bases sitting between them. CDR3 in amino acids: CAIGGSDQPQHF. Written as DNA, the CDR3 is TGTGCCATCGGGGGTTCGGATCAGCCCCAGCATTTT.

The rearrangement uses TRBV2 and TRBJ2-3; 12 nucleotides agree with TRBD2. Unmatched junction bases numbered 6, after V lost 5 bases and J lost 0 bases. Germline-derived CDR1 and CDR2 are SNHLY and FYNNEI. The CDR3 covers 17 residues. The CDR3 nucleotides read TGTGCCAGCAGTCGACTAGCGGGGGCCCAGAGCACAGATACGCAGTATTTT. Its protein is CASSRLAGAQSTDTQYF. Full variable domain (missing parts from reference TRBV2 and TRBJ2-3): EPEVTQTPSHQVTQMGQEVILRCVPISNHLYFYWYRQILGQKVEFLVSFYNNEISEKSEIFDDQFSVERPDGSNFTLKIRSTKLEDSAMYFCASSRLAGAQSTDTQYFGPGTRLTVL.

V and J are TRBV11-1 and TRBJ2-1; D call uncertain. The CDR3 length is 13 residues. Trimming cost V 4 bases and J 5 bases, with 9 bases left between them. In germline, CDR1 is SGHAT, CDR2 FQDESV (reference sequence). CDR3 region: CASSSTRNNEQFF. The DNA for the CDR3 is TGTGCCAGCAGCTCGACACGAAACAATGAGCAGTTCTTC. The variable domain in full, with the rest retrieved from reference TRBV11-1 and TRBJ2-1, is EAEVAQSPRYKITEKSQAVAFWCDPISGHATLYWYRQILGQGPELLVQFQDESVVDDSQLPKDRFSAERLKGVDSTLKIQPAELGDSAMYLCASSSTRNNEQFFGPGTRLTVL.

This chain's CDR3 is CASGLRQPQHF. In nucleotides, the CDR3 is TGTGCCAGCGGTTTACGTCAGCCCCAGCATTTT. The chain has TRBV2 and TRBJ1-5, with no clear D. Germline V lookup: CDR1 SNHLY, CDR2 FYNNEI. The CDR3 spans 11 residues. Trimming stripped 8 bases from V and 6 bases from J, with 8 bases between.

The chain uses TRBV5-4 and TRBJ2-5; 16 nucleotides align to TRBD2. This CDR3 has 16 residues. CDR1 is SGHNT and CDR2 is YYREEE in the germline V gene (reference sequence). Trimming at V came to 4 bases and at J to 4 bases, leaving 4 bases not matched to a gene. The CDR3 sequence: CASSDGTSGGAETQYF. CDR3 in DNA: TGTGCCAGCAGCGACGGGACTAGCGGGGGGGCAGAGACCCAGTACTTC.

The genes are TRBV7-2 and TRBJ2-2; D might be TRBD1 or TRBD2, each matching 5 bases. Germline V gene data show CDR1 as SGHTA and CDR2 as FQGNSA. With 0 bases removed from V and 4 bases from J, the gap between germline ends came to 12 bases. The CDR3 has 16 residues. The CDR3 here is CASSLAGTGGTGELFF. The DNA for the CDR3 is TGTGCCAGCAGCTTAGCAGGGACCGGTGGCACCGGGGAGCTGTTTTTT.